Below, 19 T cell receptor beta chains from the same sample are listed, as sequenced in a study of shared clonotypes between healthy human individuals. Here immunoSEQ multiplex PCR was the method, and the copy in TCRdb shows in-frame clones only, minus some. The repertoire holds millions of clones, approximately 90% seen once, with around 0.15% in the top ten. Sequenced: naive CD4+ T cells sorted from blood. Subset reported: CD45RA+ positively selected. The origin of the receptors is a man aged 18 to 29 in good health.

The CDR3 DNA reads TGTGCCAGCAGCTTTCCGACAGGGAGCTCCTACGAGCAGTACTTC. Its translation is CASSFPTGSSYEQYF. The chain carries TRBV7-9 and TRBJ2-7, with TRBD1 matching over 7 bases. The V gene end was trimmed by 3 bases and the J gene end by 0 bases; junction bases not matched to a gene: 5. Per the germline V gene, CDR1 is SEHNR and CDR2 is FQNEAQ (reference sequence). The CDR3 sequence is 15 residues long.

Here the CDR3 DNA reads TGTGCCAGCAGTGAAATGGGACAGCAAGAGACCCAGTACTTC. Amino acid sequence: CASSEMGQQETQYF. This rearrangement joins TRBV6-1 to TRBJ2-5; 7 bases agree with TRBD1. Germline lookup yields CDR1 MNHNS and CDR2 SASEGT. V dropped 2 bases and J dropped 2; count of bases not matched to a gene: 2. There are 14 residues in the CDR3.

The DNA of the CDR3 is TGTGCCAGCCGAAAGGCCGGGACAGGTAACTATGGCTACACCTTC. It encodes CASRKAGTGNYGYTF. The chain has TRBV28 and TRBJ1-2; 8 bases fit TRBD1. Germline CDR1 is MDHEN and CDR2 is SYDVKM. There are 15 residues in the CDR3. V lost 8 bases and J lost 1; bases outside the gene matches: 9.

This clone was found a few times. The V gene is TRBV7-9, the J gene TRBJ1-3; tentative D call: TRBD1 (6 bases). V lost 5 bases and J lost 0, with 11 bases in between. The germline V gene encodes CDR1 SEHNR and CDR2 FQNEAQ (reference sequence). This CDR3 has 15 residues. The CDR3 sequence: CASSPGQSSGNTIYF. The CDR3 DNA sequence: TGTGCCAGCAGCCCTGGACAGAGCTCTGGAAACACCATATATTTT.

CDR3 sequence: CASSGRQGAAETQYF. DNA of the CDR3: TGTGCCAGCAGTGGTCGACAGGGGGCAGCGGAGACCCAGTACTTC. This chain links TRBV6-5 with TRBJ2-5, with 10 bases matching TRBD1. From germline, CDR1 is MNHEY and CDR2 SVGAGI. This CDR3 is built from 15 residues. J gave up 5 bases and V 5 bases, and 8 bases lay outside the gene matches.

The V gene is TRBV27, the J gene TRBJ2-7; D remains ambiguous. This CDR3 is 13 amino acids long. Deletions cut 4 bases from V and 0 bases from J, with 7 bases between. CDR1 and CDR2 (germline): MNHEY, SMNVEV (reference sequence). The CDR3 nucleotides are TGTGCCAGCAGTTGGCTGGACTCCTACGAGCAGTACTTC. Its protein product is CASSWLDSYEQYF.

The chain links TRBV9 to TRBJ2-3; D ambiguous. V gave up 0 bases and J gave up 0 bases, with 8 bases separating them. Per the germline V gene, CDR1 is SGDLS and CDR2 is YYNGEE. This CDR3 spans 15 amino acids. This CDR3 reads CASSVETTSTDTQYF. Written as DNA, the CDR3 is TGTGCCAGCAGCGTAGAAACGACTAGCACAGATACGCAGTATTTT. The whole variable domain, remainder taken from reference TRBV9 and TRBJ2-3, is DSGVTQTPKHLITATGQRVTLRCSPRSGDLSVYWYQQSLDQGLQFLIQYYNGEERAKGNILERFSAQQFPDLHSELNLSSLELGDSALYFCASSVETTSTDTQYFGPGTRLTVL.

The rearrangement joins TRBV18 to TRBJ1-2; D is uncertain. V was shortened by 0 bases and J by 1 base, with 9 bases between the two germline ends. The CDR3 loop spans 15 amino acids. Germline CDR1 and CDR2: KGHSH and LQKENI. CDR3 nucleotides: TGTGCCAGCTCACCACCTTCAGATATTAACTATGGCTACACCTTC. Protein product: CASSPPSDINYGYTF.

The genes are TRBV5-5 and TRBJ1-5, with 10 bases aligning to TRBD1. The CDR3 totals 15 residues. The germline V gene has CDR1 SGHKS and CDR2 YYEKEE (reference sequence). V lost 0 bases and J lost 11; bases outside the gene matches: 8. CDR3 DNA: TGTGCCAGCAGCTTGGGGGACAGGGGTCTAAGGGCCCAGCATTTT. The encoded protein is CASSLGDRGLRAQHF. The variable domain in full, completed from reference TRBV5-5 and TRBJ1-5, reads DAGVTQSPTHLIKTRGQQVTLRCSPISGHKSVSWYQQVLGQGPQFIFQYYEKEERGRGNFPDRFSARQFPNYSSELNVNALLLGDSALYLCASSLGDRGLRAQHFGDGTRLSIL.

This clone occurred a few times. This chain connects TRBV7-9 to TRBJ1-4; TRBD1 agrees at 7 bases. Germline lookup yields CDR1 SEHNR and CDR2 FQNEAQ (reference sequence). V was pared by 5 bases and J by 7 bases, with 7 bases of the junction left unmatched. The CDR3 length is 14 residues. This chain's CDR3 is CASSPDRVGEKLFF. CDR3 in DNA: TGTGCCAGCAGCCCCGACAGGGTGGGTGAAAAACTGTTTTTT.

The chain uses TRBV10-1 and TRBJ2-7; D is possibly TRBD1 or TRBD2 (5 bases each). Trimming left V 2 bases short and J 5 bases short, with 10 bases between. CDR1 is WNHNN and CDR2 is SYGVQD in the germline V gene (reference sequence). The CDR3 extends over 13 amino acids. This CDR3 reads CASSEEGEHEQYF. DNA for the CDR3: TGCGCCAGCAGTGAGGAAGGGGAGCACGAGCAGTACTTC.

A word on this clone: The sample carries other DNA sequences with the same CDR3. The chain recombines TRBV29-1 with TRBJ2-2; 7 positions match TRBD2. V was clipped by 5 bases and J by 0 bases; unmatched bases: 3. Germline CDR1 is SQVTM and CDR2 is ANQGSEA. This CDR3 contains 14 residues. The CDR3 protein is CSVSSGANTGELFF. The CDR3 nucleotides are TGCAGCGTTTCTAGCGGCGCGAACACCGGGGAGCTGTTTTTT.

The CDR3: CSAQGVFFEQYF. The CDR3 nucleotides read TGCAGCGCACAGGGGGTGTTCTTCGAGCAGTACTTC. This chain links TRBV29-1 with TRBJ2-7, with TRBD1 identical over 8 bases. V shed 7 bases and J 6 bases; nucleotides not matched to a gene: 8. The CDR3 contains 12 residues. Germline-derived CDR1 and CDR2 are SQVTM and ANQGSEA.

The table lists this clone with a few counts. V and J are TRBV15 and TRBJ1-1, with unresolved D. V was cut by 0 bases and J by 7 bases, with 12 bases left in between. The CDR3 totals 14 residues. Germline assignment: CDR1 LNHNV and CDR2 YYDKDF (reference sequence). This CDR3 reads CATSRDLDGYEAFF. The CDR3 region has the DNA TGTGCCACCAGCAGAGATCTGGACGGCTATGAAGCTTTCTTT.

This chain joins TRBV5-4 and TRBJ1-4, with D possibly TRBD1 on 5 matching bases. This CDR3 comprises 16 residues. Looked up from germline, CDR1 is SGHNT and CDR2 is YYREEE (reference sequence). V was cut by 2 bases and J by 4 bases, with 15 bases left in between. The chain's CDR3 is CASSLRVGGGNEKLFF. CDR3 coding DNA: TGTGCCAGCAGCTTAAGGGTGGGGGGTGGTAATGAAAAACTGTTTTTT.

This clone was seen just once. The chain links TRBV11-1 to TRBJ2-5, with a possible D match to TRBD1 (5 bases). The CDR3 consists of 16 residues. V dropped 0 bases and J dropped 2 bases, with 13 bases sitting between them. Germline V gives CDR1 SGHAT, CDR2 FQDESV (reference sequence). The CDR3 DNA reads TGTGCCAGCAGCTTAGCTGCCGGACATTTTCAAGAGACCCAGTACTTC. As protein: CASSLAAGHFQETQYF.

The J gene is TRBJ2-7, the V gene TRBV18; 7 bases are a match to TRBD1. This CDR3 comprises 14 residues. The ends lost 3 bases at V and 3 bases at J; junction bases unmatched: 5. Germline CDR1 reads KGHSH; CDR2 reads LQKENI. CDR3 in amino acids: CASSPRDSHYEQYF. In DNA, the CDR3 is TGTGCCAGCTCACCGAGGGACAGCCACTACGAGCAGTACTTC.

The chain is built from TRBV28 and TRBJ1-4; D gene uncertain. There are 14 residues in the CDR3. V lost 2 bases and J 0 bases, leaving 4 bases between the germline ends. Germline CDR1 is MDHEN and CDR2 is SYDVKM. The CDR3, as DNA: TGTGCCAGCAGTTTAGTTGCAACTAATGAAAAACTGTTTTTT. It specifies CASSLVATNEKLFF. Variable domain in full (rest from reference TRBV28 and TRBJ1-4): DVKVTQSSRYLVKRTGEKVFLECVQDMDHENMFWYRQDPGLGLRLIYFSYDVKMKEKGDIPEGYSVSREKKERFSLILESASTNQTSMYLCASSLVATNEKLFFGSGTQLSVL.

The genes are TRBV7-3 and TRBJ2-2, with TRBD1 matching 7 bases. This CDR3 is 14 amino acids long. J lost 5 bases, V lost 5 bases, and 5 bases had no gene match. Germline CDR1 reads SGHTA; CDR2 reads FQGTGA. CDR3: CASSPTGNTGELFF. CDR3 in DNA: TGTGCCAGCAGCCCGACAGGGAATACCGGGGAGCTGTTTTTT.